This TCR beta chain was captured by sequencing in a study of cytomegalovirus exposure and HLA in healthy donors. Across the study: A prior analysis found more than 90 million unique TCR beta sequences from some 200 million T cells.

The CDR3 covers 15 residues. Germline V gene lookup returns CDR1 SGHNT and CDR2 YYREEE (reference sequence). V shed 2 bases and J 6 bases; nucleotides not matched to a gene: 8. Researchers ran the PCR with 60 Vbeta and 13 Jbeta primers. Sequencing was performed with immunoSEQ multiplex PCR; in TCRdb, only in-frame clones are kept and a portion is missing. The sample records about 140,000 clones, under 70% being singletons. The clonotype originates from a man aged 25 to 40 in good health and CMV-seropositive. The sequencing input was PBMCs. V usage is TRBV5-4 and J usage is TRBJ2-1, with TRBD1 matching 7 bases. In DNA form, the CDR3 reads TGTGCCAGCAGCTTCAGAGGGGGCGCTATCAATGAGCAGTTCTTC. This sequence encodes CASSFRGGAINEQFF.